These 11 T cell receptor beta chains came from one sample sequenced in a study of T cell repertoires in cytomegalovirus infection. One entry per CDR3 protein, called by TCRdb with MiXCR from the reads. Here the sample spans some 680,000 distinct CDR3 sequences, approximately 34% being singletons. The specimen was PBMCs. These receptors were obtained from a human donor in good health (CMV status not recorded). Some clones in this sample may be carry-over from other donors' samples.

The rearrangement links TRBV29-1 to TRBJ2-7; D gene unclear. This CDR3 has 12 residues. V dropped 5 bases and J dropped 0 bases, with 8 bases sitting between them. Germline CDR1 reads SQVTM; CDR2 reads ANQGSEA. This CDR3 reads CSVRLPSYEQYF. In DNA, the CDR3 is TGCAGCGTTCGTCTCCCCTCCTACGAGCAGTACTTC.

The chain uses TRBV3-1 and TRBJ1-1; the match to TRBD1 covers 7 bases. The V and J ends lost 2 bases and 0 bases, in that order; junction bases with no gene match: 3. Germline V CDR1 and CDR2: LGHDT, YNNKEL (reference sequence). The CDR3 is 15 amino acids. CDR3 residues: CASSQTGVMNTEAFF. The CDR3 nucleotides read TGTGCCAGCAGCCAAACAGGGGTAATGAACACTGAAGCTTTCTTT.

V gene TRBV7-8 combines with J gene TRBJ1-5; possible D gene TRBD1, 6 bases. The V gene lost 3 bases and the J gene lost 2 bases, with 11 bases spanning the gap. The CDR3 length is 15 residues. Germline CDR1 and CDR2: SGHVS and FQNEAQ. CDR3 residues: CASSFDRQGNQPQHF. The CDR3 coding sequence is TGTGCCAGCAGCTTTGATAGACAGGGCAATCAGCCCCAGCATTTT.

This clonotype has a count of ten or more. The chain uses TRBV7-6 and TRBJ1-1, with unresolved D. Germline lookup yields CDR1 SGHVS and CDR2 FNYEAQ. The length of the CDR3 is 15 residues. Trimming stripped 2 bases from V and 0 bases from J, with 10 bases between. CDR3 loop: CASSLWQDMNTEAFF. CDR3 bases: TGTGCCAGCAGCTTATGGCAAGACATGAACACTGAAGCTTTCTTT.

This clonotype was counted a few times. The V and J genes are TRBV5-1 and TRBJ2-3, with 7 nucleotides matching TRBD2. The CDR3 loop spans 15 amino acids. V shed 1 base and J 5 bases; nucleotides not matched to a gene: 7. In germline, CDR1 is SGHRS, CDR2 YFSETQ. The CDR3 sequence: CASSLRTSGQDTQYF. The CDR3, as DNA: TGCGCCAGCAGCTTGAGGACTAGTGGCCAAGATACGCAGTATTTT.

The chain links TRBV28 to TRBJ2-7, with 12 nucleotides matching TRBD1. This CDR3 comprises 15 residues. Per the germline V gene, CDR1 is MDHEN and CDR2 is SYDVKM. The trim removed 7 bases at V and 7 bases at J, leaving 11 bases unmatched. CDR3 coding DNA: TGTGCCAGCACGCGGTGGGGACAGGGGGCACGGGAGCAGTACTTC. Protein sequence: CASTRWGQGAREQYF.

The chain combines TRBV4-2 with TRBJ2-7, with 12 bases identical to TRBD1. The length of the CDR3 is 18 residues. Germline assignment: CDR1 LGHNA and CDR2 YNFKEQ. Germline trimming cut 4 bases from V and 0 bases from J; bases unmatched to any gene: 10. CDR3 nucleotides: TGTGCCAGCAGCCCATTGGGACAGGGGGCCCCTAGCTCCTACGAGCAGTACTTC. This sequence encodes CASSPLGQGAPSSYEQYF.

This clonotype was found a few times. The rearrangement uses TRBV27 and TRBJ1-5; possible D gene TRBD1, 6 bases. Germline-derived CDR1 and CDR2 are MNHEY and SMNVEV (reference sequence). The CDR3 extends over 16 amino acids. Trimming took 3 bases from V and 4 from J, leaving 16 bases between them. In DNA, the CDR3 is TGTGCCAGCAGTTTGACGGGCCAGGGGAGAAATCAGCCCCAGCATTTT. Amino acids: CASSLTGQGRNQPQHF.

This clonotype showed up many times. CDR3 in amino acids: CASSLDSRNQPQHF. DNA of the CDR3: TGTGCCAGCAGCTTAGACAGCCGCAATCAGCCCCAGCATTTT. The chain combines TRBV7-2 with TRBJ1-5; D gene uncertain. Germline V gene sequence: CDR1 SGHTA, CDR2 FQGNSA. The CDR3 contains 14 residues. Between the trimmed V and J ends, which lost 1 base and 2 bases, there was a span of 6 bases.

Regarding this clonotype: A much bigger clone sits one base away, suggesting this may be a read error. A read error is likely, as this CDR3 ends without the conserved phenylalanine or tryptophan. The CDR3 DNA sequence: TGTGCCAGCAGCCGAGCCAGGGGTGTTGAGACCCAGTACTTA. Its protein is CASSRARGVETQYL. This chain links TRBV7-6 with TRBJ2-5, with D possibly TRBD1 on 6 matching bases. This CDR3 is 14 amino acids long. The V gene's germline CDR1 is SGHVS and CDR2 FNYEAQ. V was pared by 5 bases and J by 5 bases, with 15 bases between.

The chain uses TRBV5-4 and TRBJ2-2; D gene uncertain. Per germline, CDR1 SGHNT and CDR2 YYREEE (reference sequence). The V end was cut by 3 bases, the J end by 4 bases, with 7 bases between. The CDR3 is 13 residues long. The CDR3 loop is CASSSFLTGELFF. In nucleotides, the CDR3 is TGTGCCAGCAGCTCATTCCTCACCGGGGAGCTGTTTTTT.